A single sample is the source of the 16 T cell receptor beta chains below, sequenced in a study of control samples from healthy donors and cancer patients. Clones were read by immunoSEQ multiplex PCR, and TCRdb kept only the in-frame ones, dropping some. The table shows 50,000 or so clones, with roughly 92% occurring only once. Sequencing used PBMCs. Receptors originate from a woman between 50 and 59 years old with head and neck cancer.

This clone occurred once. The chain carries TRBV7-8 and TRBJ1-1, with D unclear. Germline V gene data show CDR1 as SGHVS and CDR2 as FQNEAQ. V was cut by 2 bases and J by 6 bases, with 10 bases left in between. The CDR3 runs to 13 residues. In nucleotides, the CDR3 is TGTGCCAGCAGCTTATTATTGTATCCTGAAGCTTTCTTT. Encoded protein: CASSLLLYPEAFF.

The chain links TRBV12-3 or TRBV12-4 to TRBJ2-5, with D perhaps TRBD1 or TRBD2 (5 bases each). The CDR3 is made up of 13 amino acids. Trimming removed 8 bases at V and 7 bases at J, with 17 bases between. This CDR3 reads CASRLGPPGTQYF. The DNA for the CDR3 is TGTGCCAGCCGCCTGGGACCCCCAGGGACCCAGTACTTC.

As DNA, the CDR3 is TGTGCCAGCAGCGTAGAGGGCATAACGGTCACAGATACGCAGTATTTT. Its translation is CASSVEGITVTDTQYF. The chain employs TRBV9 and TRBJ2-3; D is undetermined. Germline CDR1 is SGDLS and CDR2 is YYNGEE. The ends were cut back, 0 bases at V and 2 bases at J, with 13 bases in the middle. CDR3 size: 16 residues.

This clone was found once. V gene TRBV5-5 combines with J gene TRBJ1-2, with D possibly matching TRBD1 (5 bases). Trimming removed 0 bases at V and 8 bases at J, with 14 bases between. Per germline, CDR1 SGHKS and CDR2 YYEKEE (reference sequence). CDR3 size: 14 residues. CDR3 nucleotide sequence: TGTGCCAGCAGCTTGGACGTGAGGGGCGGGGGCTACACCTTC. Translated: CASSLDVRGGGYTF.

This sequence joins TRBV5-1 and TRBJ2-3, with TRBD1 matching over 7 bases. V gave up 0 bases and J gave up 6 bases; unmatched junction bases: 1. The CDR3 is made up of 13 amino acids. Germline assignment: CDR1 SGHRS and CDR2 YFSETQ. DNA of the CDR3: TGCGCCAGCAGCTTGGTACAGGGGGATACGCAGTATTTT. Its translation: CASSLVQGDTQYF. The variable domain in full, with the rest retrieved from reference TRBV5-1 and TRBJ2-3, is KAGVTQTPRYLIKTRGQQVTLSCSPISGHRSVSWYQQTPGQGLQFLFEYFSETQRNKGNFPGRFSGRQFSNSRSEMNVSTLELGDSALYLCASSLVQGDTQYFGPGTRLTVL.

The chain recombines TRBV3-1 (or the pseudogene TRBV3-2) with TRBJ1-6; 7 bases are shared with TRBD1. The CDR3 is 13 residues long. V trimming: 3 bases; J trimming: 14 bases; junction bases outside the gene matches: 7. The germline CDR1 and CDR2 sequences are LGHDT and YNNKEL (reference sequence). As DNA, the CDR3 is TGTGCCAGCAGCCATTCCGACAGGGAAGCCCTCCACTTT. Translated: CASSHSDREALHF.

The V and J genes are TRBV6-6 and TRBJ2-4; D could derive from TRBD1 or TRBD2 (5 bases each). Per germline, CDR1 MNHNY and CDR2 SVGAGI (reference sequence). V lost 10 bases and J 1 base, leaving 14 bases between the germline ends. The CDR3 contains 14 residues. The CDR3 DNA reads TGTGCCAACCGAAGAGGGGCCGCCAAAAACATTCAGTACTTC. Protein: CANRRGAAKNIQYF.

The chain uses TRBV5-1 and TRBJ2-3, with 9 bases aligning to TRBD2. CDR3 length: 17 residues. J gave up 0 bases and V 3 bases, and 8 bases lay outside the gene matches. Per germline, CDR1 SGHRS and CDR2 YFSETQ. The chain's CDR3 is CASSSGLAVDSTDTQYF. Written as DNA, the CDR3 is TGCGCCAGCAGCTCGGGACTAGCCGTAGATAGCACAGATACGCAGTATTTT. The full variable domain, rest sourced from reference TRBV5-1 and TRBJ2-3, is KAGVTQTPRYLIKTRGQQVTLSCSPISGHRSVSWYQQTPGQGLQFLFEYFSETQRNKGNFPGRFSGRQFSNSRSEMNVSTLELGDSALYLCASSSGLAVDSTDTQYFGPGTRLTVL.

V is TRBV4-1 and J is TRBJ1-6; D possibly corresponds to TRBD1 (5 bases). Per germline, CDR1 MGHRA and CDR2 YSYEKL. Deletions cut 4 bases from V and 10 bases from J, with 23 bases between. The CDR3 sequence is 17 residues long. CDR3 amino acids: CASSLDSMGTRGSPLHF. DNA of the CDR3: TGCGCCAGCAGCCTAGACTCTATGGGAACCCGGGGGTCACCCCTCCACTTT.

This chain connects TRBV24-1 to TRBJ2-5; 10 bases fit TRBD2. The CDR3 has 16 residues. The V gene's germline CDR1 is KGHDR and CDR2 SFDVKD. Trimming took 2 bases from V and 4 from J; bases not matched to a gene: 6. The CDR3 DNA reads TGTGCCACCAGTGATTGGGTAGCGGGGGGAAGAGAGACCCAGTACTTC. It codes for CATSDWVAGGRETQYF.

The rearrangement joins TRBV28 to TRBJ2-3; the D gene is possibly TRBD1 (6 bases). The CDR3 contains 15 residues. CDR1 is MDHEN, CDR2 SYDVKM, per germline. Trimming took off 1 base at V and 2 bases at J, with 10 bases between the two ends. The DNA for the CDR3 is TGTGCCAGCAGTTTATACGGGACAACCACAGATACGCAGTATTTT. This gives the protein CASSLYGTTTDTQYF.

The genes are TRBV20-1 and TRBJ2-7, with D perhaps TRBD2 (5 bases). Germline CDR1 is DFQATT and CDR2 is SNEGSKA (reference sequence). The V end was cut by 3 bases, the J end by 6 bases, with 15 bases between. CDR3 length: 13 amino acids. The CDR3 is CSASLLTSSEQYF. The CDR3 DNA is TGCAGTGCTAGTCTATTAACTAGTAGCGAGCAGTACTTC.

The chain joins TRBV30 to TRBJ2-3; 8 nucleotides align to TRBD1. The CDR3 totals 14 residues. Germline lookup yields CDR1 GTSNPN and CDR2 SVGIG (reference sequence). V gave up 2 bases and J gave up 3 bases; unmatched junction bases: 4. CDR3 bases: TGTGCCTGGAGTCCAGGGACAGGAACAGATACGCAGTATTTT. Its protein is CAWSPGTGTDTQYF.

V usage is TRBV6-5 and J usage is TRBJ2-1; D possibly corresponds to TRBD1 (6 bases). The CDR3 has 13 amino acids. The V and J ends lost 10 bases and 3 bases respectively, with 13 bases between them. CDR1 and CDR2 from the germline V gene are MNHEY and SVGAGI. This chain's CDR3 is CATRTVHYNEQFF. The DNA of the CDR3 is TGTGCCACTCGGACAGTCCACTACAATGAGCAGTTCTTC.

The chain couples TRBV18 to TRBJ2-7, with D perhaps TRBD2 (5 bases). Trimming stripped 2 bases from V and 0 bases from J, with 8 bases between. The CDR3 is made up of 14 amino acids. The V gene's germline CDR1 is KGHSH and CDR2 LQKENI. In DNA form, the CDR3 reads TGTGCCAGCTCACCAAGAGAGGGCTCCTACGAGCAGTACTTC. Its translation is CASSPREGSYEQYF.

V usage is TRBV6-1 and J usage is TRBJ2-1, with 10 bases that match TRBD2. With 3 bases clipped from V and 4 bases from J, the junction kept 12 bases outside the gene matches. This CDR3 has 18 residues. Germline CDR1 is MNHNS and CDR2 is SASEGT. CDR3 protein: CASSDRLAGAAPYNEQFF. In DNA form, the CDR3 reads TGTGCCAGCAGTGATAGGCTAGCGGGAGCAGCCCCTTACAATGAGCAGTTCTTC.